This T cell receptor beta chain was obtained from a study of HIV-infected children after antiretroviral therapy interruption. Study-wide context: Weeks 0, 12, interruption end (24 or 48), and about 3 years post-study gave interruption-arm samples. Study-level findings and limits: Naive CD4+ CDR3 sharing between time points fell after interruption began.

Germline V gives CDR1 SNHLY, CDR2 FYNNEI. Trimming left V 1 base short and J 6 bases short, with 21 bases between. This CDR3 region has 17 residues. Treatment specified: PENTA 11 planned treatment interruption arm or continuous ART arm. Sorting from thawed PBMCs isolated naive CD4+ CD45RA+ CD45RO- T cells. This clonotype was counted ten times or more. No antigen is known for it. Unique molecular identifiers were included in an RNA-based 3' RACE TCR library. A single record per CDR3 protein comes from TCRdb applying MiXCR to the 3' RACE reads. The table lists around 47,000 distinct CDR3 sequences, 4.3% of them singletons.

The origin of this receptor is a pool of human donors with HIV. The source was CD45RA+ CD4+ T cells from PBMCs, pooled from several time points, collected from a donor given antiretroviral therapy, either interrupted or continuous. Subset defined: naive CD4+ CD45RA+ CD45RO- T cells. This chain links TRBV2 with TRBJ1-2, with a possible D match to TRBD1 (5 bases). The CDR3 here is CASSEEVGGWQGHGYTF. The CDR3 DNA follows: TGTGCCAGCAGTGAAGAAGTTGGGGGTTGGCAGGGTCATGGCTACACCTTC.